These 12 T cell receptor beta chains were all obtained from the same sample, sequenced in a study of cytomegalovirus exposure and HLA in healthy donors. The PCR ran on 60 Vbeta and 13 Jbeta primers. Produced via immunoSEQ multiplex PCR; TCRdb's table is partial and in-frame only. The sample lists tens of thousands of clones; 65% to 85% were seen once. Sample: PBMCs. Every receptor here comes from a man between 60 and 75 years old in good health and CMV-seropositive.

The chain links TRBV9 to TRBJ2-7, with 9 positions matching TRBD1. The trim removed 4 bases at V and 4 bases at J, leaving 6 bases unmatched. Germline V gene data show CDR1 as SGDLS and CDR2 as YYNGEE. The CDR3 extends over 14 amino acids. Written as DNA, the CDR3 is TGTGCCAGCAGCCCTATCGGGACAGGGTACGAGCAGTACTTC. This sequence encodes CASSPIGTGYEQYF.

V usage is TRBV29-1 and J usage is TRBJ2-7, with D unresolved. The CDR3 runs to 11 residues. V lost 7 bases to trimming and J lost 0 bases, with 7 bases between them. CDR1 SQVTM and CDR2 ANQGSEA come from the germline V gene. The CDR3 is CSGSSSYEQYF. CDR3 nucleotides: TGCAGCGGTTCATCCTCCTACGAGCAGTACTTC.

A note on this clone: The junction does not match germline at one end; this may be a read error. The rearrangement joins TRBV7-9 to TRBJ1-1; D might be TRBD1 (6 bases). The CDR3 totals 14 residues. Germline V gene sequence: CDR1 SEHNR, CDR2 FQNEAQ (reference sequence). CDR3 amino acids: CSSSSQGGNTEAFF. CDR3 coding DNA: TGTTCCAGCAGCTCACAAGGGGGAAACACTGAAGCTTTCTTT.

The chain recombines TRBV4-1 with TRBJ2-7, with a tentative D call TRBD1 (5 bases). Looked up from germline, CDR1 is MGHRA and CDR2 is YSYEKL. The V gene lost 1 base and the J gene lost 4 bases, with 11 bases spanning the gap. The CDR3 spans 14 residues. DNA of the CDR3: TGCGCCAGCAGCCAAGGACAGTCCAATTACGAGCAGTACTTC. Translating gives CASSQGQSNYEQYF.

This clone was counted a few times. The chain is built from TRBV13 and TRBJ2-7, with no clear D. The CDR3 runs to 12 residues. V lost 0 bases to trimming and J lost 7 bases, with 7 bases between them. Germline assignment: CDR1 PRHDT and CDR2 FYEKMQ (reference sequence). CDR3 amino acids: CASSLGSREQYF. In nucleotides, the CDR3 is TGTGCCAGCAGCTTAGGGTCCCGGGAGCAGTACTTC.

The gene calls are TRBV30 and TRBJ2-2; D remains unclear. The V and J ends lost 3 bases and 7 bases respectively, with 9 bases between them. There are 12 residues in the CDR3. CDR1 is GTSNPN and CDR2 is SVGIG in the germline V gene (reference sequence). CDR3 loop: CAWRGRFGELFF. The CDR3 nucleotides read TGTGCCTGGAGGGGCCGGTTCGGGGAGCTGTTTTTT.

V usage is TRBV19 and J usage is TRBJ2-6, with 7 bases identical to TRBD1. From germline, CDR1 is LNHDA and CDR2 SQIVND (reference sequence). The CDR3 runs 18 residues. Trimming took 5 bases from V and 0 from J; bases not matched to a gene: 10. Here the CDR3 reads CASSAPGQYHSGANVLTF. The CDR3 DNA reads TGTGCCAGTAGTGCTCCGGGACAGTATCACTCTGGGGCCAACGTCCTGACTTTC.

CDR3: CASSWDRPNTEAFF. In DNA, the CDR3 is TGCGCCAGCAGCTGGGACAGGCCAAACACTGAAGCTTTCTTT. The chain combines TRBV5-1 with TRBJ1-1; 8 bases are shared with TRBD1. Germline V gene sequence: CDR1 SGHRS, CDR2 YFSETQ. The CDR3 has 14 residues. Trimming removed 3 bases from V and 2 bases from J; junction bases left unmatched: 3.

The rearrangement uses TRBV2 and TRBJ2-4; possibly TRBD1 for D (6 bases). Germline assignment: CDR1 SNHLY and CDR2 FYNNEI. Trimming removed 4 bases from V and 0 bases from J, with 13 bases in between. The CDR3 has 16 amino acids. CDR3 DNA sequence: TGTGCCAGCAGTGTAGGACAGAAATTAGCCAAAAACATTCAGTACTTC. Translation gives CASSVGQKLAKNIQYF.

The rearrangement uses TRBV5-6 and TRBJ1-2, with 8 bases matching TRBD1. From germline, CDR1 is SGHDT and CDR2 YYEEEE. This CDR3 spans 15 amino acids. Losses at the gene ends were 0 bases for V and 8 bases for J; bases not matched to a gene: 9. The chain's CDR3 is CASSLATRGRCGYTF. The CDR3 bases are TGTGCCAGCAGCTTGGCCACCAGGGGGCGGTGCGGCTACACCTTC.

In DNA, the CDR3 is TGTGCCAGTGGGAGAGGAGATGGGTACGAGCAGTACTTC. It codes for CASGRGDGYEQYF. The chain carries TRBV19 and TRBJ2-7, with D possibly TRBD2 on 5 matching bases. V lost 8 bases, J lost 4 bases, and 15 bases lay in between. In germline, CDR1 is LNHDA, CDR2 SQIVND (reference sequence). The CDR3 has 13 residues.

The rearrangement uses TRBV7-9 and TRBJ2-2; possibly TRBD2 for D (5 bases). Trimming took off 5 bases at V and 8 bases at J, with 12 bases between the two ends. CDR3 size: 13 residues. Germline values: CDR1 SEHNR, CDR2 FQNEAQ (reference sequence). The CDR3 sequence is CASSLLEGGELFF. In DNA form, the CDR3 reads TGTGCCAGCAGCCTTCTCGAGGGTGGGGAGCTGTTTTTT.